This TCR beta chain emerged from a study of human T cells and chemical hapten exposure (dated by TCRdb to the early 2020s). For context, the study as a whole: For sensitization, 2% DPC in acetone was applied to a 2 cm by 2 cm area of upper inner arm skin. Patient blood was sampled pre-sensitization (week 0) and at 2, 6 and about 24 weeks after DPC sensitization. Throughout the roughly 26-week study period, patients were also given weekly therapeutic DPC doses on the scalp. In alopecia patients, the study followed how the peripheral blood TCR repertoire changed in vivo over primary and secondary sensitization to diphenylcyclopropenone (DPC), a hapten. Alopecia areata with under or over 50% scalp involvement, alopecia totalis and alopecia universalis were represented in the patient cohort, which was mostly female. Around 30 alopecia patients provided blood for TCR sequencing at one to four time points (pre-sensitization, 2, 6 and 24 weeks). Patch testing was done on the upper back using Finn chambers containing 0.01% DPC, and results were scored after 6 days according to International Contact Dermatitis Research Group standards. Libraries were pooled for sequencing, and per-sample TCR yields varied mainly because of small differences in library volumes within the pool.

The CDR3 spans 15 residues, from the cysteine through the phenylalanine. Only CDR3 DNA remains: 45 bases, in frame from the first base. The V and J ends are trimmed by 1 base and 1 base, leaving 10 bases between them. The germline V gene specifies MNHEY as CDR1 and SVGEGT as CDR2. This clonotype was seen a handful of times. Its antigen is currently not known. No base quality information exists; no much larger clone differs at one position. What the work shows at the level of the full study, not this receptor alone: Patch test score correlated positively with the number of PT1 expanded TCRs, reaching significance at thresholds 8, 16 and 32 but not at 4. Alopecia, a presumed autoimmune disease, was present in all patients, so the immune response of the patients might differ from that of healthy individuals. Expanded TCRs formed significantly more large CDR3 similarity clusters than pre-sensitization or healthy control sets, consistent with antigen-driven responses. After repeated subsampling, changes were observed in the strength of the expansion versus patch-test correlation and in the threshold at which the correlation became significant. No change with DPC sensitization was found in the number of TCRs above 1 in 1000 frequency, and no evidence of global repertoire structure alterations was found.

The protocol used for the library was RACE. TCRdb shows the sequencer as NextSeq 500. Library preparation attached unique molecular identifiers to individual cDNA molecules for quantitative, reproducible TCR counting. From each blood RNA sample, both TCR alpha and TCR beta chains were sequenced. Per the source publication's procedure: A median of approximately 96,000 TCRs per sample was observed, with a range of about 23,224 to 750,000. The Decombinator software suite was used to annotate the V, J and CDR3 of the TCR reads. For PS versus PT1 abundance plots, all samples were subsampled to the same number of TCRs (28,000). Expanded TCRs were defined as absent before sensitization and observed at least eight times at the 2-week time point. TCRdb handled the public reads itself, with Q25 trimming in fastp and clone calling in MiXCR, and kept productive beta chains. Rows merge per CDR3 protein into single entries with the most common DNA and genes. In this record, the V and J calls reflect TCRdb's handling and not the investigators' own analysis. For this sample there are roughly 80,000 distinct CDR3 sequences; about 15% appear just once. Roughly 4.5% of the sample is taken by the ten largest.

This sample's time point label indicates: pre-sensitization, week 0. The sample's treatment or condition, from its label and the paper: therapeutic diphenylcyclopropenone sensitization with weekly scalp DPC. Blood at each patch-test visit was drawn before the patch test was applied. Eligible patients were aged 18 to 70, diagnosed with alopecia, deemed suitable for DPC therapy, and excluded if pregnant. Unfractionated whole blood was collected in Tempus Blood RNA tubes, and total RNA was extracted from that blood. The sequence joins TRBV6-2 or TRBV6-3 to TRBJ1-1, with TRBD1 as a weak D call on 6 bases. The source was whole blood, collected in connection with sensitization to the hapten diphenylcyclopropenone (DPC). The clonotype was recovered from a woman between 45 and 60 years old with alopecia areata. Some clones in this sample may be carry-over from other donors' samples. At the DNA level, the sequence is TGTGCCAGCAGTTACTTGGCCAGGGGGAACACTGAAGCTTTCTTT. Its translation reads: CASSYLARGNTEAFF.